This record looks at one T cell receptor beta chain sequence and its context. TCRdb used MiXCR to reprocess the RACE reads, holding one entry per CDR3 protein. Of tens of thousands of distinct CDR3 sequences listed, 10% to 15% are singletons. Between the trimmed V and J ends, which lost 2 bases and 5 bases, there was a span of 11 bases. The CDR3 is 13 amino acids. Germline-derived CDR1 and CDR2 are SGHNT and YYREEE (reference sequence). The sample comes from a study of human T cells and chemical hapten exposure. Documented time point: patch test 1, 2 weeks after DPC sensitization. Specified treatment: therapeutic diphenylcyclopropenone sensitization with weekly scalp DPC.

The chain recombines TRBV5-4 with TRBJ2-7, with D possibly matching TRBD1 (6 bases). This specimen was whole blood, taken in connection with sensitization to the hapten diphenylcyclopropenone (DPC). The clonotype originates from a woman aged 60-70 years with alopecia areata. Some clones in this sample may be carry-over from other donors' samples. The CDR3 coding sequence is TGTGCCAGCAGCTTTGACAGGCTGGACGAGCAGTACTTC. It codes for CASSFDRLDEQYF.